The 28 T cell receptor beta chains below all came from one sample that was sequenced in a study of radiation and T cells in renal cell carcinoma. Clones were read by immunoSEQ multiplex PCR, and TCRdb kept only the in-frame ones, dropping some. This sample has about 130,000 clones, with around nine tenths found just once. Time point given: baseline pretreatment blood. Treatment here: 15 Gy SBRT to primary tumor, nephrectomy 4 weeks later. Sequencing used blood, obtained from a patient whose treatment included radiotherapy and nephrectomy. The receptors were gathered from a woman aged 50 to 60 with renal cell carcinoma.

J is TRBJ1-3 and V is TRBV30; D not certain. The CDR3 covers 18 residues. CDR1 and CDR2 (germline): GTSNPN, SVGIG (reference sequence). Trimming removed 0 bases at V and 0 bases at J, with 18 bases between. DNA for the CDR3: TGTGCCTGGAGTGTAGGCGTCTATAACCCCTTCTCTGGAAACACCATATATTTT. It encodes CAWSVGVYNPFSGNTIYF.

V gene TRBV4-3 combines with J gene TRBJ2-5, with TRBD1 as a possible D gene (6 bases). The CDR3 has 17 amino acids. The V gene lost 3 bases and the J gene lost 7 bases, with 24 bases spanning the gap. The germline gives CDR1 LGHNA, CDR2 YSLEER. CDR3 coding DNA: TGCGCCAGCAGCCAGAGGGGGTCACAGGGTTATGTCGGGACCCAGTACTTC. Encoded protein: CASSQRGSQGYVGTQYF.

The chain is built from TRBV7-6 and TRBJ2-3, with TRBD1 matching 9 bases. Germline V CDR1 and CDR2: SGHVS, FNYEAQ. There are 15 residues in the CDR3. The J segment lost 5 bases and the V segment lost 5 bases, leaving 8 bases of the junction unmatched. The CDR3 nucleotides read TGTGCCAGCAGCCAGGGGGCGGGACAGGGAGATACGCAGTATTTT. This translates into CASSQGAGQGDTQYF.

The chain employs TRBV7-8 and TRBJ1-3, with D maybe TRBD1 (5 bases). Trimming removed 5 bases from V and 4 bases from J, with 21 bases in between. Germline V gene lookup returns CDR1 SGHVS and CDR2 FQNEAQ. The CDR3 contains 17 residues. Here the CDR3 DNA reads TGTGCCAGCAGCCCCACACGTGGGGGGTTGTCCGGAAACACCATATATTTT. The encoded protein is CASSPTRGGLSGNTIYF.

The chain links TRBV5-1 to TRBJ2-1; no definite D call. V was shortened by 0 bases and J by 8 bases, with 15 bases between the two germline ends. This CDR3 is built from 15 residues. CDR1 SGHRS and CDR2 YFSETQ come from the germline V gene. CDR3 DNA: TGCGCCAGCAGCTTGGGGGCCCCGGTTCTCGATGAGCAGTTCTTC. It encodes CASSLGAPVLDEQFF.

V and J are TRBV7-2 and TRBJ2-7, with 13 bases matching TRBD2. Germline V gene data show CDR1 as SGHTA and CDR2 as FQGNSA. This CDR3 is 16 amino acids long. V was clipped by 6 bases and J by 2 bases; unmatched bases: 7. The CDR3 loop is CASRPGGTSGAYEQYF. CDR3 sequence (DNA): TGTGCCAGCAGACCTGGGGGGACTAGCGGGGCCTACGAGCAGTACTTC.

The CDR3 region has the DNA TGTGCCAGTAGTATGGAAGGACAGGGCTTTCATCAGCCCCAGCATTTT. Residues: CASSMEGQGFHQPQHF. This rearrangement joins TRBV19 to TRBJ1-5; 8 bases are a match to TRBD1. V lost 3 bases, J lost 5 bases, and 9 bases stayed unmatched. The CDR3 runs 16 residues. Looked up from germline, CDR1 is LNHDA and CDR2 is SQIVND (reference sequence).

The chain couples TRBV15 to TRBJ1-2, with TRBD1 matching 9 bases. The trim removed 5 bases at V and 6 bases at J, leaving 10 bases unmatched. Germline lookup yields CDR1 LNHNV and CDR2 YYDKDF (reference sequence). The CDR3 totals 15 residues. In DNA form, the CDR3 reads TGTGCCACCAGCCGTTCGACGACAGGGGGGGATGGCTACACCTTC. Protein sequence: CATSRSTTGGDGYTF.

The J gene is TRBJ1-2, the V gene TRBV6-4; 9 bases are a match to TRBD1. CDR1 is MRHNA, CDR2 SNTAGT, per germline. The CDR3 totals 14 residues. Germline trimming cut 2 bases from V and 7 bases from J; bases unmatched to any gene: 5. The CDR3 here is CASSDHGDRAGYTF. As DNA, the CDR3 is TGTGCCAGCAGTGACCATGGGGACAGGGCTGGCTACACCTTC.

This rearrangement joins TRBV7-9 to TRBJ1-4, with a tentative D call TRBD1 (5 bases). V was shortened by 1 base and J by 4 bases, with 7 bases between the two germline ends. This CDR3 spans 14 amino acids. In germline, CDR1 is SEHNR, CDR2 FQNEAQ (reference sequence). The CDR3 region is CASSLGQLNEKLFF. The CDR3 coding sequence is TGTGCCAGCAGCTTAGGACAGCTTAATGAAAAACTGTTTTTT.

V usage is TRBV7-2 and J usage is TRBJ2-7; tentatively, D is TRBD1 (6 bases). CDR3 length: 12 amino acids. The V end was cut by 4 bases, the J end by 7 bases, with 11 bases between. CDR1 is SGHTA and CDR2 is FQGNSA in the germline V gene. The CDR3 is CASSYTGWEQYF. DNA for the CDR3: TGTGCCAGCAGCTATACAGGGTGGGAGCAGTACTTC.

This chain links TRBV5-1 with TRBJ1-2; 8 bases agree with TRBD1. V was clipped by 0 bases and J by 8 bases; unmatched bases: 3. Germline CDR1 SGHRS, CDR2 YFSETQ. CDR3 length: 13 residues. As DNA, the CDR3 is TGCGCCAGCAGCTTGGGACAGGGGAGAGGCTACACCTTC. Residues: CASSLGQGRGYTF.

V usage is TRBV9 and J usage is TRBJ2-3; 11 nucleotides line up with TRBD2. V gave up 4 bases and J gave up 2 bases; unmatched junction bases: 12. Germline values: CDR1 SGDLS, CDR2 YYNGEE. The CDR3 runs to 18 residues. The CDR3 spells CASSLATSGGLHTDTQYF. CDR3 bases: TGTGCCAGCAGCCTAGCCACTAGCGGGGGTCTTCACACAGATACGCAGTATTTT.

The chain links TRBV5-1 to TRBJ1-1; a weak D match, TRBD1 (5 bases). The CDR3 loop spans 13 amino acids. The germline V and J ends were trimmed by 0 bases and 3 bases, with 6 bases remaining between them. Per germline, CDR1 SGHRS and CDR2 YFSETQ. CDR3 region: CASSLAGHTEAFF. CDR3 DNA: TGCGCCAGCAGCTTGGCAGGGCACACTGAAGCTTTCTTT.

This clone was counted a single time. The J gene is TRBJ1-1, the V gene TRBV6-1, with no clear D. Germline V gene sequence: CDR1 MNHNS, CDR2 SASEGT. This CDR3 is built from 14 residues. The V gene lost 3 bases and the J gene lost 0 bases, with 8 bases spanning the gap. CDR3 region: CASSDFPVNTEAFF. The CDR3 DNA reads TGTGCCAGCAGTGACTTTCCGGTGAACACTGAAGCTTTCTTT.

V gene TRBV6-1 combines with J gene TRBJ2-3; D assignment may be TRBD1 or TRBD2 (6 bases each). The CDR3 runs 14 residues. Per the germline V gene, CDR1 is MNHNS and CDR2 is SASEGT. Trimming stripped 7 bases from V and 4 bases from J, with 15 bases between. Here the CDR3 reads CASTLGGQADTQYF. DNA for the CDR3: TGTGCCAGCACTCTAGGGGGGCAAGCAGATACGCAGTATTTT.

The chain uses TRBV7-3 and TRBJ2-3; tentative D call: TRBD1 (6 bases). Germline CDR1 reads SGHTA; CDR2 reads FQGTGA. The CDR3 totals 13 residues. V lost 6 bases and J lost 6, with 13 bases in between. CDR3 sequence reads: CASSYYREDTQYF. The CDR3 region has the DNA TGTGCCAGCAGTTACTACAGGGAGGATACGCAGTATTTT.

V and J are TRBV25-1 and TRBJ2-5; TRBD2 aligns across 11 bases. The trim removed 3 bases at V and 5 bases at J, leaving 5 bases unmatched. CDR1 is MGHDK, CDR2 SYGVNS, per germline. The CDR3 has 15 residues. The CDR3 loop reads CASSDLAGGRETQYF. CDR3 bases: TGTGCCAGCAGTGACCTAGCGGGGGGTAGGGAGACCCAGTACTTC.

V usage is TRBV19 and J usage is TRBJ2-5, with D uncertain. The V gene's germline CDR1 is LNHDA and CDR2 SQIVND (reference sequence). The CDR3 spans 11 residues. The V end lost 4 bases, the J end lost 5 bases, and 5 bases lay between the germline ends. This chain's CDR3 is CASSTFETQYF. In nucleotides, the CDR3 is TGTGCCAGTAGTACCTTCGAGACCCAGTACTTC.

V usage is TRBV19 and J usage is TRBJ1-2, with TRBD1 as a possible D gene (6 bases). Germline values: CDR1 LNHDA, CDR2 SQIVND (reference sequence). Trimming shortened V by 7 bases and J by 4 bases, and 16 bases separated the two germline ends. This CDR3 spans 14 amino acids. CDR3 protein: CASTTTRDTYGYTF. CDR3 coding DNA: TGTGCCAGTACCACGACCCGGGACACCTATGGCTACACCTTC.

The rearrangement links TRBV30 to TRBJ2-7; TRBD1 aligns across 7 bases. V shed 1 base, J shed 7 bases, and the junction held 4 bases outside the gene matches. Germline V CDR1 and CDR2: GTSNPN, SVGIG (reference sequence). CDR3 length: 12 amino acids. CDR3 nucleotides: TGTGCCTGGAGTGGCCAGGGGGAAGAGCAGTACTTC. This gives the protein CAWSGQGEEQYF. The variable domain in full, completed from reference TRBV30 and TRBJ2-7, reads SQTIHQWPATLVQPVGSPLSLECTVEGTSNPNLYWYRQAAGRGLQLLFYSVGIGQISSEVPQNLSASRPQDRQFILSSKKLLLSDSGFYLCAWSGQGEEQYFGPGTRLTVT.

The chain joins TRBV4-3 to TRBJ2-7; 10 bases align to TRBD1. This CDR3 has 15 amino acids. Germline lookup yields CDR1 LGHNA and CDR2 YSLEER. After removal of 1 base from V and 0 bases from J, the junction contained 0 bases not matched to a gene. The CDR3 region is CASSQGTGGSYEQYF. In nucleotides, the CDR3 is TGCGCCAGCAGCCAAGGGACAGGGGGCTCCTACGAGCAGTACTTC.

This chain links TRBV18 with TRBJ1-2; 8 bases match TRBD1. There are 14 residues in the CDR3. Looked up from germline, CDR1 is KGHSH and CDR2 is LQKENI. The V segment lost 3 bases and the J segment 4 bases; nucleotides outside the gene matches: 4. The CDR3 here is CASSPGQDLYGYTF. The CDR3 region has the DNA TGTGCCAGCTCACCGGGACAGGACCTCTATGGCTACACCTTC.

This chain uses TRBV6-5 with TRBJ2-3, with 7 bases fitting TRBD1. This CDR3 has 13 amino acids. The germline CDR1 and CDR2 sequences are MNHEY and SVGAGI. V shed 8 bases, J shed 3 bases, and the junction held 5 bases outside the gene matches. The CDR3 reads CASHRGRTDTQYF. CDR3 sequence (DNA): TGTGCCAGCCACAGGGGAAGGACAGATACGCAGTATTTT.

The chain combines TRBV2 with TRBJ1-3; maybe TRBD1 (6 bases). The V and J ends lost 6 bases and 4 bases respectively, with 13 bases between them. This CDR3 region has 14 residues. Germline V gene data show CDR1 as SNHLY and CDR2 as FYNNEI. The CDR3 region has the DNA TGTGCCAGCAGCCTCGGGGGGGCCGGAAACACCATATATTTT. Translating it yields CASSLGGAGNTIYF.

The chain employs TRBV2 and TRBJ1-6; no definite D call. The V end was cut by 7 bases, the J end by 8 bases, with 12 bases between. Germline CDR1 and CDR2: SNHLY and FYNNEI. This CDR3 is built from 13 residues. The CDR3 loop is CASTNGLYSPLHF. The CDR3, as DNA: TGTGCCAGCACCAACGGGTTGTATTCACCCCTCCACTTT.

This clone was found once. The genes are TRBV30 and TRBJ2-3; D is unclear. V was shortened by 5 bases and J by 2 bases, with 14 bases between the two germline ends. This CDR3 has 14 residues. Germline lookup yields CDR1 GTSNPN and CDR2 SVGIG (reference sequence). CDR3 nucleotide sequence: TGTGCCTGGGCTCGGTCCCAACCCACAGATACGCAGTATTTT. It translates to CAWARSQPTDTQYF.

The chain uses TRBV6-6 and TRBJ2-7, with TRBD1 as a possible D gene (5 bases). CDR3 length: 15 residues. The V gene lost 6 bases and the J gene lost 3 bases, with 18 bases spanning the gap. From germline, CDR1 is MNHNY and CDR2 SVGAGI (reference sequence). The chain's CDR3 is CASSPPQGIDYEQYF. CDR3 nucleotide sequence: TGTGCCAGCAGCCCCCCTCAGGGAATCGACTACGAGCAGTACTTC.